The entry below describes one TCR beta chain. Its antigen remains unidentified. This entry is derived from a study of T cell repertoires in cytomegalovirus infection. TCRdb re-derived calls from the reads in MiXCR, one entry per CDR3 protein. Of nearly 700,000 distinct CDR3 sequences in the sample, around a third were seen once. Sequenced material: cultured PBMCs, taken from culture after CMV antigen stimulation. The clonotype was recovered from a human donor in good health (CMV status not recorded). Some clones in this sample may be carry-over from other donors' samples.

As DNA, the CDR3 is TGTGCCAGCAGCTTAGTCCCTTATAAAGGCGGGGAGCTGTTTTTT. This gives the protein CASSLVPYKGGELFF. This chain connects TRBV11-2 to TRBJ2-2; D is ambiguous. The CDR3 is 15 residues long. Germline V lookup: CDR1 SGHAT, CDR2 FQNNGV. Deletions cut 1 base from V and 7 bases from J, with 13 bases between.